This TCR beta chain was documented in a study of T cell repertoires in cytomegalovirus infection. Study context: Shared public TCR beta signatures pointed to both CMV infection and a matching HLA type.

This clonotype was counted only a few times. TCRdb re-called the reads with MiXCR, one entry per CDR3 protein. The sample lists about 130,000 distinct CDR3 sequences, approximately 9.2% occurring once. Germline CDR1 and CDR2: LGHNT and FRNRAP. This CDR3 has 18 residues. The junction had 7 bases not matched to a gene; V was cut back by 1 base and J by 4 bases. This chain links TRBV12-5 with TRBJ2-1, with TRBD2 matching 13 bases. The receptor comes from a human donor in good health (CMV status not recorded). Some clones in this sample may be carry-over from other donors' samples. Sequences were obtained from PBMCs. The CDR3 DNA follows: TGTGCTAGTGGTTTGGACGGGACTAGCGGGGCCTATTACAATGAGCAGTTCTTC. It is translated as CASGLDGTSGAYYNEQFF.